This T cell receptor (beta chain) was sequenced during a study of OX40 agonist ivuxolimab in advanced cancers. Study-level background: Participants averaged roughly 60 years of age (range about 23 to 90) and were around 83% male.

Produced via immunoSEQ multiplex PCR; TCRdb's table is partial and in-frame only. The table shows approximately 54,000 clones, with 84% occurring only once. This clone was detected only a few times. V was shortened by 6 bases and J by 2 bases, with 10 bases between the two germline ends. CDR1 and CDR2 (germline): ENHRY, SYGVKD. The CDR3 totals 13 residues. The source of this sequence is an adult with an advanced solid tumor such as melanoma, head and neck, liver or kidney cancer. The chain couples TRBV10-3 to TRBJ1-2, with a possible D match to TRBD1 (6 bases). Source: CD4+ or CD8+ T cells sorted from blood, taken in a trial of the OX40 agonist ivuxolimab. The CDR3 DNA reads as TGTGCCATCAGCTACGACAGGAACTATGGCTACACCTTC. Protein: CAISYDRNYGYTF.